The 20 T cell receptor beta chains below come from one sample, sequenced in a study of T cells in narcolepsy. This table comes from immunoSEQ multiplex PCR, and its TCRdb copy is limited to in-frame clones, with some not included. This sample has about 40,000 clones, with roughly 84% found just once. Sequencing input: CD45RA- memory CD4+ T cells from PBMCs. The receptors originated from a human donor with narcolepsy.

The chain has TRBV7-9 and TRBJ1-1; 9 bases map to TRBD1. Per the germline V gene, CDR1 is SEHNR and CDR2 is FQNEAQ (reference sequence). The CDR3 consists of 15 residues. With 4 bases clipped from V and 4 bases from J, the junction kept 7 bases outside the gene matches. CDR3 in amino acids: CASSSDTGGRTEAFF. In DNA form, the CDR3 reads TGTGCCAGCAGCTCGGACACAGGGGGCCGCACTGAAGCTTTCTTT.

The chain combines TRBV25-1 with TRBJ1-2; 7 nucleotides match TRBD1. J gave up 7 bases and V 5 bases, and 7 bases lay outside the gene matches. The CDR3 sequence is 13 residues long. From germline, CDR1 is MGHDK and CDR2 SYGVNS. The CDR3 sequence is CASSSDRVGGYTF. The CDR3 nucleotides are TGTGCCAGCAGTTCAGACAGGGTCGGTGGCTACACCTTC.

This chain links TRBV9 with TRBJ2-5; 9 nucleotides line up with TRBD1. The CDR3 sequence is 14 residues long. The trim removed 0 bases at V and 11 bases at J, leaving 8 bases unmatched. CDR1 and CDR2 (germline): SGDLS, YYNGEE. DNA of the CDR3: TGTGCCAGCAGCGTAGAGACAGGGGGTGGGGAGCAGTACTTC. Translated, it gives CASSVETGGGEQYF.

The rearrangement uses TRBV14 and TRBJ1-3; 7 positions agree with TRBD1. In germline, CDR1 is SGHDN, CDR2 FVKESK. The CDR3 is 15 residues long. V lost 5 bases, J lost 3 bases, and 7 bases stayed unmatched. The CDR3 region is CASSKQGGLGNTIYF. CDR3 coding DNA: TGTGCCAGCAGCAAGCAGGGGGGCCTTGGAAACACCATATATTTT.

This sequence joins TRBV7-2 and TRBJ2-3; 12 bases map to TRBD2. The CDR3 spans 16 residues. Trimming removed 4 bases from V and 8 bases from J; junction bases left unmatched: 10. Germline V gives CDR1 SGHTA, CDR2 FQGNSA. The CDR3 loop reads CASSWRTSGARGTQYF. As DNA, the CDR3 is TGTGCCAGCAGCTGGCGGACTAGCGGGGCGCGGGGTACGCAGTATTTT. The variable domain in full, with the rest retrieved from reference TRBV7-2 and TRBJ2-3, is GAGVSQSPSNKVTEKGKDVELRCDPISGHTALYWYRQSLGQGLEFLIYFQGNSAPDKSGLPSDRFSAERTGGSVSTLTIQRTQQEDSAVYLCASSWRTSGARGTQYFGPGTRLTVL.

This clone was recorded only once. The chain couples TRBV2 to TRBJ1-6, with D maybe TRBD1 (6 bases). Germline values: CDR1 SNHLY, CDR2 FYNNEI. The CDR3 loop spans 16 amino acids. V was clipped by 3 bases and J by 5 bases, with 14 bases between them. Here the CDR3 DNA reads TGTGCCAGCAGTGAGTCCCAGGGGCGCAATAATTCACCCCTCCACTTT. Its translation: CASSESQGRNNSPLHF.

The rearrangement links TRBV5-6 to TRBJ1-2; 9 nucleotides align to TRBD1. Germline CDR1 SGHDT, CDR2 YYEEEE. With 3 bases clipped from V and 4 bases from J, the junction kept 7 bases outside the gene matches. The CDR3 extends over 15 amino acids. The CDR3 here is CASSSSDRGVYGYTF. CDR3 sequence (DNA): TGTGCCAGCAGCTCCTCGGACAGGGGAGTCTATGGCTACACCTTC.

The rearrangement uses TRBV28 and TRBJ2-5, with TRBD2 matching over 7 bases. Germline CDR1 MDHEN, CDR2 SYDVKM. CDR3 length: 14 amino acids. V was clipped by 5 bases and J by 3 bases; unmatched bases: 6. CDR3 sequence reads: CASSLPRGEETQYF. CDR3 bases: TGTGCCAGCAGTCTCCCCCGGGGGGAAGAGACCCAGTACTTC. The full variable domain, with the rest looked up from reference TRBV28 and TRBJ2-5, is DVKVTQSSRYLVKRTGEKVFLECVQDMDHENMFWYRQDPGLGLRLIYFSYDVKMKEKGDIPEGYSVSREKKERFSLILESASTNQTSMYLCASSLPRGEETQYFGPGTRLLVL.

The chain links TRBV19 to TRBJ2-7; 8 bases are shared with TRBD1. CDR1 LNHDA and CDR2 SQIVND come from the germline V gene (reference sequence). This CDR3 region has 13 residues. Trimming removed 6 bases from V and 3 bases from J; junction bases left unmatched: 4. CDR3 nucleotide sequence: TGTGCCAGTAGGGACAGGGCGTTCTACGAGCAGTACTTC. Residues: CASRDRAFYEQYF.

The chain employs TRBV7-2 and TRBJ2-7, with a possible D match to TRBD2 (5 bases). CDR3 length: 15 amino acids. The germline V gene encodes CDR1 SGHTA and CDR2 FQGNSA. Trimming left V 1 base short and J 0 bases short, with 10 bases between. The CDR3 region has the DNA TGTGCCAGCAGCTTAGATTGGACTCGCTCCTACGAGCAGTACTTC. Its translation is CASSLDWTRSYEQYF.

The V gene is TRBV10-2, the J gene TRBJ1-4, with D maybe TRBD1 (5 bases). From germline, CDR1 is WSHSY and CDR2 SAAADI. The V gene lost 8 bases and the J gene lost 7 bases, with 11 bases spanning the gap. This CDR3 region has 12 residues. This chain's CDR3 is CASQQGPEKLFF. CDR3 bases: TGCGCCAGCCAGCAGGGTCCTGAAAAACTGTTTTTT.

The genes are TRBV18 and TRBJ2-1; TRBD2 aligns across 8 bases. The CDR3 is 15 residues long. Germline CDR1 reads KGHSH; CDR2 reads LQKENI. V lost 3 bases and J lost 8; bases outside the gene matches: 9. The DNA of the CDR3 is TGTGCCAGCTCACCTGTAGCGGGGACGCGCGATGAGCAGTTCTTC. Protein sequence: CASSPVAGTRDEQFF.

The chain carries TRBV6-1 and TRBJ1-5; D is unresolved. This CDR3 is built from 12 residues. Trimming removed 8 bases at V and 3 bases at J, with 8 bases between. Germline V gene lookup returns CDR1 MNHNS and CDR2 SASEGT. DNA of the CDR3: TGTGCCAGCTCCCCGATCAATCAGCCCCAGCATTTT. It specifies CASSPINQPQHF.

The chain employs TRBV4-2 and TRBJ1-1; 8 bases are shared with TRBD1. The CDR3 totals 14 residues. The germline V gene encodes CDR1 LGHNA and CDR2 YNFKEQ. V gave up 4 bases and J gave up 4 bases; unmatched junction bases: 5. CDR3 DNA sequence: TGTGCCAGCAGCCGGGGACAGGAGGTCACTGAAGCTTTCTTT. Translation: CASSRGQEVTEAFF.

J is TRBJ1-2 and V is TRBV7-2; TRBD1 is a possible D gene (5 bases). Trimming shortened V by 3 bases and J by 2 bases, and 13 bases separated the two germline ends. Germline lookup yields CDR1 SGHTA and CDR2 FQGNSA. The CDR3 covers 15 residues. CDR3 protein: CASSLSVQGNYGYTF. DNA of the CDR3: TGTGCCAGCAGCTTGAGTGTGCAGGGAAACTATGGCTACACCTTC. Full variable domain (missing parts from reference TRBV7-2 and TRBJ1-2): GAGVSQSPSNKVTEKGKDVELRCDPISGHTALYWYRQSLGQGLEFLIYFQGNSAPDKSGLPSDRFSAERTGGSVSTLTIQRTQQEDSAVYLCASSLSVQGNYGYTFGSGTRLTVV.

The chain links TRBV7-6 to TRBJ1-6, with D unresolved. Germline CDR1 SGHVS, CDR2 FNYEAQ. V gave up 4 bases and J gave up 5 bases, with 12 bases separating them. This CDR3 is built from 15 residues. The DNA for the CDR3 is TGTGCCAGCAGCTCATTGGTCGACCATAATTCACCCCTCCACTTT. Protein: CASSSLVDHNSPLHF.

The CDR3 reads CASSIQGSITGYEQYF. The CDR3 DNA reads as TGTGCCAGCAGCATACAGGGGAGCATTACTGGATACGAGCAGTACTTC. This chain uses TRBV7-2 with TRBJ2-7; 7 bases agree with TRBD1. Per germline, CDR1 SGHTA and CDR2 FQGNSA. J was trimmed by 4 bases and V by 5 bases; bases with no gene match: 14. The CDR3 is 16 amino acids. Full variable domain (rest looked up from reference TRBV7-2 and TRBJ2-7): GAGVSQSPSNKVTEKGKDVELRCDPISGHTALYWYRQSLGQGLEFLIYFQGNSAPDKSGLPSDRFSAERTGGSVSTLTIQRTQQEDSAVYLCASSIQGSITGYEQYFGPGTRLTVT.

This chain's CDR3 is CASSSDGERQPQHF. The CDR3 DNA follows: TGTGCCAGCAGCTCGGACGGGGAAAGGCAGCCCCAGCATTTT. The genes are TRBV7-2 and TRBJ1-5; D is uncertain. The V gene lost 4 bases and the J gene lost 7 bases, with 14 bases spanning the gap. The CDR3 contains 14 residues. The V gene's germline CDR1 is SGHTA and CDR2 FQGNSA.

V usage is TRBV11-2 and J usage is TRBJ1-1; D ambiguous. CDR1 is SGHAT, CDR2 FQNNGV, per germline. The CDR3 is 13 residues long. V was trimmed by 0 bases and J by 1 base, leaving 3 bases between them. The CDR3 sequence: CASSLEENTEAFF. The DNA for the CDR3 is TGTGCCAGCAGCTTAGAAGAGAACACTGAAGCTTTCTTT. The whole variable domain, remainder taken from reference TRBV11-2 and TRBJ1-1, is EAGVAQSPRYKIIEKRQSVAFWCNPISGHATLYWYQQILGQGPKLLIQFQNNGVVDDSQLPKDRFSAERLKGVDSTLKIQPAKLEDSAVYLCASSLEENTEAFFGQGTRLTVV.

V usage is TRBV11-3 and J usage is TRBJ1-1; 9 bases fit TRBD1. The junction had 9 bases not matched to a gene; V was cut back by 3 bases and J by 1 base. This CDR3 is 17 amino acids long. CDR1 and CDR2 from the germline V gene are SGHNT and YENEEA. CDR3: CASSLGDRVKGNTEAFF. CDR3 bases: TGTGCCAGCAGCTTGGGGGACAGGGTGAAGGGGAACACTGAAGCTTTCTTT. Filled out from reference TRBV11-3 and TRBJ1-1, the complete variable domain reads EAGVVQSPRYKIIEKKQPVAFWCNPISGHNTLYWYLQNLGQGPELLIRYENEEAVDDSQLPKDRFSAERLKGVDSTLKIQPAELGDSAVYLCASSLGDRVKGNTEAFFGQGTRLTVV.